By sample share, the clone carrying this TCR beta chain is medium-sized (0.01 to 0.1%). Its antigen is as yet unknown. This specimen belongs to a study of immune heterogeneity within non-small cell lung tumors. Template input, which was bulk tumor genomic DNA, totaled around 660 ng per sample. Several far-apart biopsies were taken per primary tumor during surgery. Untreated, newly diagnosed non-small cell lung cancer patients underwent curative surgery. Study-level findings and limits: Identical dominant CDR3 beta clonotypes spanned tumor sites within a patient, beside site-unique high-frequency clones.

In a multiplex PCR, 32 V and 13 J primers amplified TCR beta CDR3. Each CDR3 protein is one row after TCRdb ran MiXCR on the multiplex PCR reads. Of about 13,000 distinct CDR3 sequences listed, about 23% are singletons. J lost 0 bases, V lost 2 bases, and 7 bases had no gene match. This CDR3 contains 16 residues. CDR1 is MNHEY, CDR2 SMNVEV, per germline (reference sequence). Sequenced sample: lung tumor tissue. This clonotype originated in a man between 50 and 59 years old with non-small cell lung cancer. The chain carries TRBV27 and TRBJ2-7; 7 bases are a match to TRBD2. CDR3 amino acids: CASSLTGTTPSYEQYF. CDR3 bases: TGTGCCAGCAGTTTAACCGGGACTACTCCCTCCTACGAGCAGTACTTC.